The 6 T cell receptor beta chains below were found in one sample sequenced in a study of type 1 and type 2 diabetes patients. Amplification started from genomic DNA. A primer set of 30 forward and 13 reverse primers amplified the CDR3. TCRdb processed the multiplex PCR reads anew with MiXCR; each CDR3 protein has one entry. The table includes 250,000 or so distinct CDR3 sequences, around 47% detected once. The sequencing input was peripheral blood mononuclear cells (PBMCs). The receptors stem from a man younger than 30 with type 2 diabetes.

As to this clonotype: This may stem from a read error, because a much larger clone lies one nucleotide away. The CDR3 nucleotides are TGTGCCACCAGCAGAGATCGGGAACTTTACTCAGGCTACACCTTC. Its translation is CATSRDRELYSGYTF. The rearrangement links TRBV15 to TRBJ1-2, with D uncertain. Germline values: CDR1 LNHNV, CDR2 YYDKDF (reference sequence). CDR3 size: 15 residues. Trimming took 0 bases from V and 8 from J, leaving 16 bases between them.

DNA for the CDR3: TGCAGTGCCGCCCCAGGGAGAGGGGGCTCTGGGGCCAACGTCCTGACTTTC. Translation: CSAAPGRGGSGANVLTF. V is TRBV20-1 and J is TRBJ2-6; tentatively, D is TRBD1 (6 bases). The CDR3 is 17 residues long. The germline V gene has CDR1 DFQATT and CDR2 SNEGSKA (reference sequence). Trimming took 6 bases from V and 0 from J, leaving 18 bases between them.

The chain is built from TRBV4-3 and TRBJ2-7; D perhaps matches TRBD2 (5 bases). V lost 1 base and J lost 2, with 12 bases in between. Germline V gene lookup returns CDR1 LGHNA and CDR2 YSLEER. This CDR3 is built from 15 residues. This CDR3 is CASSQGGRAPYEQYF. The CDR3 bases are TGCGCCAGCAGCCAAGGAGGGCGGGCCCCCTACGAGCAGTACTTC.

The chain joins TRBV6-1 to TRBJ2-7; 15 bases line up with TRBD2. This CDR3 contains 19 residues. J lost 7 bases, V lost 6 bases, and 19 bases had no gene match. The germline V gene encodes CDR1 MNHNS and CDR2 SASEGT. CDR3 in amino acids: CASRNGFIGGLAGGDEQYF. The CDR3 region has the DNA TGTGCCAGCAGAAACGGGTTTATCGGCGGACTAGCGGGAGGGGATGAGCAGTACTTC.

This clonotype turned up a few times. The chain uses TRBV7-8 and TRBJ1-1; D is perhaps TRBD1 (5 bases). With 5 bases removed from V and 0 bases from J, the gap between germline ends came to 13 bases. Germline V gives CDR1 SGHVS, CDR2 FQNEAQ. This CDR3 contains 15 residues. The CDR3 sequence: CASSLSQGMNTEAFF. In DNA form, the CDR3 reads TGTGCCAGCAGCCTTAGTCAGGGTATGAACACTGAAGCTTTCTTT.

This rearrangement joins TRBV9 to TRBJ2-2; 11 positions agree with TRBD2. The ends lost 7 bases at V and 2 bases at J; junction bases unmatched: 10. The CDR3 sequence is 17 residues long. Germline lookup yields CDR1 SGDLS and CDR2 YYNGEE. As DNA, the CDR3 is TGTGCCAGCGGCGAAAAGGGACTAGCGGCTAACACCGGGGAGCTGTTTTTT. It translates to CASGEKGLAANTGELFF.